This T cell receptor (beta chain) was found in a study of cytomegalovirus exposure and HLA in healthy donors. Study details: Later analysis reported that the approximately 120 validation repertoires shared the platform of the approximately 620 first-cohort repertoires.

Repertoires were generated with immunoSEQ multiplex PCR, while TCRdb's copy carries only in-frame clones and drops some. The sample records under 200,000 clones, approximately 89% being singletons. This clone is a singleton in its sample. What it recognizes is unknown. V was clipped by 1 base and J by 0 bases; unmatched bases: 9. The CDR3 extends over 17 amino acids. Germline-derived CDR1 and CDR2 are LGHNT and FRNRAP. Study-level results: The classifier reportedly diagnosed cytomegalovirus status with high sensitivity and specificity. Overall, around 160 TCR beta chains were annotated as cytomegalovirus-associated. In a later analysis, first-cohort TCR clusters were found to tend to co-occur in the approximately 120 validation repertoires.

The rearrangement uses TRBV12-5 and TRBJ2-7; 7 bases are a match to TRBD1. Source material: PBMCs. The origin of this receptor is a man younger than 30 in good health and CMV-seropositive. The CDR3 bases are TGTGCTAGTGGTTTGGACCCCGGGACAGAGAGCTCCTACGAGCAGTACTTC. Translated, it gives CASGLDPGTESSYEQYF. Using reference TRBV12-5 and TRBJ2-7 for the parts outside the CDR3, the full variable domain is DARVTQTPRHKVTEMGQEVTMRCQPILGHNTVFWYRQTMMQGLELLAYFRNRAPLDDSGMPKDRFSAEMPDATLATLKIQPSEPRDSAVYFCASGLDPGTESSYEQYFGPGTRLTVT.